The rows below give T cell receptor beta chains drawn from one sample of a study of early T cells in non-severe SARS-CoV-2 infection. One entry per CDR3 protein, called by TCRdb with MiXCR from the 5' RACE reads. The sample carries more than 80,000 distinct CDR3 sequences, around a sixth recorded once. The source material was whole blood. These TCRs come from an adult who was a healthcare worker with PCR-confirmed SARS-CoV-2 infection or an uninfected control (not recorded which). CDR3s include the opening cysteine and the closing phenylalanine or tryptophan. D genes are given only for firm matches. Clone size is stated in some rows and not others, as once, few, many or a class when expanded.

CDR3 DNA	CDR3 protein	D gene	clone size	CDR3 length	V gene	J gene
TGCAGTGCTGGGACAGGGAACTCTTACAATGAGCAGTTCTTC	CSAGTGNSYNEQFF	TRBD1	-	14	TRBV20-1	TRBJ2-1
TGTGCCAGCAGTCCTCGGGCCTTTGCAGATACGCAGTATTTT	CASSPRAFADTQYF	-	-	14	TRBV27	TRBJ2-3
TGTGCCAGCAGTTCACCACAGGGGGTCGACGTAATCATTCAGTACTTC	CASSSPQGVDVIIQYF	TRBD1	few	16	TRBV28	TRBJ2-4
TGTGCCAGCAGCTACAGGGGCAACACTGAAGCTTTCTTT	CASSYRGNTEAFF	TRBD1	many	13	TRBV28	TRBJ1-1
TGCGCCAGCTTGACCGGGACAGGGGCATCCTACGAGCAGTACTTC	CASLTGTGASYEQYF	TRBD1	few	15	TRBV23-1	TRBJ2-7
TGTGCCAGTAGTCCCGGGAGGGCGAAGACCCAGTACTTC	CASSPGRAKTQYF	TRBD2	few	13	TRBV19	TRBJ2-5
TGTGCCAGCAGTCGAGACAGCCCGAAGTGGCCCCAGCATTTT	CASSRDSPKWPQHF	-	many	14	TRBV28	TRBJ1-5
TGTGCCAGCAGTTTCGACGAGGGGACTGAAGCTTTCTTT	CASSFDEGTEAFF	-	-	13	TRBV7-8	TRBJ1-1
TGTGCCAGCAGTCGGGCCGGGGATATTGGTATAGCTAACTATGGCTACACCTTC	CASSRAGDIGIANYGYTF	-	-	18	TRBV27	TRBJ1-2
TGTGCCAGCAGCCCACAGGGGTTCACAGATACGCAGTATTTT	CASSPQGFTDTQYF	TRBD1	many	14	TRBV6-4	TRBJ2-3
TGCGCCAGCAGCACAGCAGGGGAATATAGCAATCAGCCCCAGCATTTT	CASSTAGEYSNQPQHF	-	few	16	TRBV5-1	TRBJ1-5
TGTGCCACCAGTGCCCGGGGCGAGCAGTACTTC	CATSARGEQYF	-	-	11	TRBV24-1	TRBJ2-7
TGTGCCAGCACTAGCGGGGGTTTGCAGTATTTT	CASTSGGLQYF	TRBD2	many	11	TRBV2	TRBJ2-3
TGTGCCACCAGCAGATGGGACCAGGGGAACACTGAAGCTTTCTTT	CATSRWDQGNTEAFF	-	few	15	TRBV15	TRBJ1-1
TGTGCCAGCAGTGGGAGACAGGGGTACTACGAGCAGTACTTC	CASSGRQGYYEQYF	TRBD1	-	14	TRBV27	TRBJ2-7
TGTGCCTGGAGTGCCCTCAGGGAGGGGAACACTGAAGCTTTCTTT	CAWSALREGNTEAFF	-	few	15	TRBV30	TRBJ1-1
TGTGCCAGCAGTCGCTACAGGGAGAACTATGGCTACACCTTC	CASSRYRENYGYTF	-	-	14	TRBV6-5	TRBJ1-2
TGTGCCAGCAGCCACAGGGAGCCATACTCTGGGGCCAACGTCCTGACTTTC	CASSHREPYSGANVLTF	-	-	17	TRBV4-2	TRBJ2-6
TGTGCCTGGAGTGTACCGGGCAGACTCACAGATACGCAGTATTTT	CAWSVPGRLTDTQYF	-	many	15	TRBV30	TRBJ2-3
TGTGCCAGCACAGGGACTAGCGGGAGTAGTGAGCAGTTCTTC	CASTGTSGSSEQFF	TRBD2	-	14	TRBV9	TRBJ2-1
TGTGCCAGCAGTTCCACTAGCGGGAGCTCCTACGAGCAGTACTTC	CASSSTSGSSYEQYF	TRBD2	-	15	TRBV4-2	TRBJ2-7
TGTGCCAGCAGCTTAGTGGGACAGGGGCGCCAATACAATGAGCAGTTCTTC	CASSLVGQGRQYNEQFF	TRBD1	-	17	TRBV11-2	TRBJ2-1
TGTGCCAGCAGCTTGGACAGGGATAATTCACCCCTCCACTTT	CASSLDRDNSPLHF	-	many	14	TRBV5-4	TRBJ1-6
TGTGCTAGCAGCTTCAATAGGGACAGCTACAATGAGCAGTTCTTC	CASSFNRDSYNEQFF	TRBD1	few	15	TRBV7-7	TRBJ2-1
TGCAGTGCTTGTACTAGCGGGCGCAGGAATACGCAGTATTTT	CSACTSGRRNTQYF	TRBD2	few	14	TRBV20-1	TRBJ2-3
TGCAGCGTTGGTACCCGCAGCAATGAGCAGTTCTTC	CSVGTRSNEQFF	-	-	12	TRBV29-1	TRBJ2-1
TGTGCCAGCAGGGAGGGGTACGAGCAGTACTTC	CASREGYEQYF	-	-	11	TRBV6-2/TRBV6-3	TRBJ2-7
TGTGCCAGCAGTCCGGGAGGGGAGGGTCAGCCCCAGCATTTT	CASSPGGEGQPQHF	-	-	14	TRBV27	TRBJ1-5
TGTGCCAGCAGCAGTGAGATGGGCTTGGGAAAACTGTTTTTT	CASSSEMGLGKLFF	-	few	14	TRBV28	TRBJ1-4
TGTGCCTGGAGTTGGGAGGGGGTTGCCTATAATTCACCCCTCCACTTT	CAWSWEGVAYNSPLHF	-	many	16	TRBV30	TRBJ1-6
TGCAGCGTTCGACAGGGAGCTAACTATGGCTACACCTTC	CSVRQGANYGYTF	TRBD1	many	13	TRBV29-1	TRBJ1-2
TGTGCCAGCACCCGGACAGGGGACACCGGGGAGCTGTTTTTT	CASTRTGDTGELFF	TRBD1	few	14	TRBV25-1	TRBJ2-2
TGTGCCAGCAGCTTAGGGGTCCCGGGCGACGAGCAGTACTTC	CASSLGVPGDEQYF	-	few	14	TRBV7-2	TRBJ2-7
TGTGCCAGCAGTTCAGGGGACTACGAAGATACGCAGTATTTT	CASSSGDYEDTQYF	-	-	14	TRBV28	TRBJ2-3
TGCGCCAGCTCCCGAAGCCTAGCGGGGTACAATGAGCAGTTCTTC	CASSRSLAGYNEQFF	TRBD2	few	15	TRBV10-1	TRBJ2-1
TGCAGTGCTAGCGGGCCAGGGGTCGGAACTAATGAAAAACTGTTTTTT	CSASGPGVGTNEKLFF	-	few	16	TRBV20-1	TRBJ1-4
TGTGCCAGCAGTCGACACACAGGGGAAAAGACCCAGTACTTC	CASSRHTGEKTQYF	TRBD1	-	14	TRBV6-2/TRBV6-3	TRBJ2-5
TGTGCCAGCAGCCTCGGGCCCCTAATAGGATCGGATACGCAGTATTTT	CASSLGPLIGSDTQYF	-	-	16	TRBV4-2	TRBJ2-3
TGTGCCAGCAGCCAGGGGGAGGTTGCTGAAGCTTTCTTT	CASSQGEVAEAFF	TRBD1	few	13	TRBV6-5	TRBJ1-1
TGTGCCAGCAGACAGGACAGGAGTTACACCGGGGAGCTGTTTTTT	CASRQDRSYTGELFF	TRBD1	few	15	TRBV6-2/TRBV6-3	TRBJ2-2
TGCGCCAGCAGCCAAGATTGGGCGGGAGCCTACGAGCAGTACTTC	CASSQDWAGAYEQYF	TRBD2	few	15	TRBV4-3	TRBJ2-7
TGTGCCAGTTCGGGGGGGAACACCATATATTTT	CASSGGNTIYF	-	few	11	TRBV6-5	TRBJ1-3
TGTGCCAGCAGCCCATCCGGGACTCCTGACTATGGCTACACCTTC	CASSPSGTPDYGYTF	-	few	15	TRBV7-8	TRBJ1-2
TGTGCCAGCAGCGTTAAGACCCCCGGGGAGCTGTTTTTT	CASSVKTPGELFF	-	-	13	TRBV9	TRBJ2-2
TGTGCCAGCAGCTACGTTAGCACAGATACGCAGTATTTT	CASSYVSTDTQYF	-	many	13	TRBV6-5	TRBJ2-3
TGTGCCAGCAGTTCAGCGGGCCCTAGCACAGATACGCAGTATTTT	CASSSAGPSTDTQYF	-	-	15	TRBV7-9	TRBJ2-3
TGTGCCATCAGTGGGAGTTCCTACGAGCAGTACTTC	CAISGSSYEQYF	-	few	12	TRBV10-3	TRBJ2-7
TGTGCCAGCAGCCCGTCTCCGGGGGGACAGCCCCAGCATTTT	CASSPSPGGQPQHF	-	-	14	TRBV7-9	TRBJ1-5
TGTGCCAGCAGTGCGGGTCGATACGAGCAGTACTTC	CASSAGRYEQYF	-	-	12	TRBV28	TRBJ2-7
TGTGCCACCTTGGGGAATGAAAAACTGTTTTTT	CATLGNEKLFF	-	-	11	TRBV7-2	TRBJ1-4
TGTGCCAGCAGCCAAGGACCGGGACAGTATTATGGCTACACCTTC	CASSQGPGQYYGYTF	TRBD1	-	15	TRBV3-1	TRBJ1-2
TGTGCCAGCAGCCCTATATCTTCTCGTGCCTACGAGCAGTACTTC	CASSPISSRAYEQYF	-	few	15	TRBV11-2	TRBJ2-7
TGCGCCAGCAGCCAAAATTTGGACGGGGAAAGGGATTACGAGCAGTACTTC	CASSQNLDGERDYEQYF	-	few	17	TRBV4-3	TRBJ2-7